The source of this T cell receptor (beta chain) is a study of blood T cell repertoires in COVID-19. In the study overall: Samples taken during acute and convalescent COVID-19 were collected in the United States, Italy and Spain. PBMCs, B-cell-depleted T cells, or T cells were the source of the cDNA or gDNA that made up the material.

Source study methods: Estimation of nucleated cell counts relied on the amplification of reference gene primers. Assay: immunoSEQ multiplex PCR; the TCRdb copy retains only in-frame clones and omits some. V, J and clone size are those of that table, while D and trimming were read from the DNA. This table has 50,000 to 70,000 clones, about four fifths appearing once. Trimming took off 1 base at V and 11 bases at J, with 17 bases between the two ends. Germline V gene lookup returns CDR1 PRHDT and CDR2 FYEKMQ (reference sequence). The CDR3 loop spans 14 amino acids. This clone was counted between two and nine times.

The gene calls are TRBV13 and TRBJ1-1; weak D call: TRBD1 (6 bases). The sequence was collected from a man in his 70s with active COVID-19. Sequenced: peripheral blood. CDR3 nucleotide sequence: TGTGCCAGCAGCTTAGATAACAGGGTGACTACGGCTTTCTTT. This sequence encodes CASSLDNRVTTAFF.